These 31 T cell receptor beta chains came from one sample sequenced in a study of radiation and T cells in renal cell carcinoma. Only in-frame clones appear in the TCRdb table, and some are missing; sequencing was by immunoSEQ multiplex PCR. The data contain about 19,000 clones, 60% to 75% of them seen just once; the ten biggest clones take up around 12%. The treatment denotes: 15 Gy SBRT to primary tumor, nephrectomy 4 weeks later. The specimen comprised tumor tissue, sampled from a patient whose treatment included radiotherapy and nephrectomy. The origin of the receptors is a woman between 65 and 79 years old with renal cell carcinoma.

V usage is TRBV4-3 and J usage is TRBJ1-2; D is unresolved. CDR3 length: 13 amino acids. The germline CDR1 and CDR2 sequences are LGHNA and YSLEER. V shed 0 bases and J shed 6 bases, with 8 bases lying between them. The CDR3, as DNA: TGCGCCAGCAGCCAAGATAGTCGGAATGGCTACACCTTC. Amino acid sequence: CASSQDSRNGYTF.

The CDR3 sequence: CASSKEGTGVYEQYF. The CDR3 region has the DNA TGTGCCAGCAGCAAAGAAGGGACAGGGGTGTACGAGCAGTACTTC. V gene TRBV21-1 combines with J gene TRBJ2-7; TRBD1, the table's D call, lacks a check against the DNA. TRBV21-1 is tagged as a pseudogene. CDR3 length equals 15 residues.

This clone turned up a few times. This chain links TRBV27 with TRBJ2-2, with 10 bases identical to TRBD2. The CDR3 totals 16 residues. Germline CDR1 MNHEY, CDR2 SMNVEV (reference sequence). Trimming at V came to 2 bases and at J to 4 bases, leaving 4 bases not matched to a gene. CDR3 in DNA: TGTGCCAGCAGTTTACTTAGCGGGGGGTTCACCGGGGAGCTGTTTTTT. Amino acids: CASSLLSGGFTGELFF.

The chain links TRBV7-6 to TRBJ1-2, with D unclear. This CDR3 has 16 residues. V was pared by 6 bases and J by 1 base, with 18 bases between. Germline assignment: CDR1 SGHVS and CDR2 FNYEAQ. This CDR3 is CASRIRSVHGNYGYTF. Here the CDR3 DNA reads TGTGCCAGCAGGATAAGGTCCGTCCACGGTAACTATGGCTACACCTTC.

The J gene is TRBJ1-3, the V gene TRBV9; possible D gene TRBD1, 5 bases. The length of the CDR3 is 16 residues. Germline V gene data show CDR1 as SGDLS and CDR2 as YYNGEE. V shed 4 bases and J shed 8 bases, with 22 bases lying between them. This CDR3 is CASSRLQTDRTDTIYF. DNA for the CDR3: TGTGCCAGCAGCCGACTCCAGACAGATCGAACGGACACCATATATTTT.

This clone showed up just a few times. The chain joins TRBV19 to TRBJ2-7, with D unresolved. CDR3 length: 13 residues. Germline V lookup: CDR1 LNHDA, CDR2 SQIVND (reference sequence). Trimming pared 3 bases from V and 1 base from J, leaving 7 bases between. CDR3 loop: CASSITVSYEQYF. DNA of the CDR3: TGTGCCAGTAGTATTACCGTTTCCTACGAGCAGTACTTC.

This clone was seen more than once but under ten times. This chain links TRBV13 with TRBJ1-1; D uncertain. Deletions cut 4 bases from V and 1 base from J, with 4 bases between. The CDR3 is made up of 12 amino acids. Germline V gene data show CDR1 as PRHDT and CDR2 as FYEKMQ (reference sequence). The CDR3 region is CASSSRNTEAFF. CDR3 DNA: TGTGCCAGCAGCTCCCGGAACACTGAAGCTTTCTTT.

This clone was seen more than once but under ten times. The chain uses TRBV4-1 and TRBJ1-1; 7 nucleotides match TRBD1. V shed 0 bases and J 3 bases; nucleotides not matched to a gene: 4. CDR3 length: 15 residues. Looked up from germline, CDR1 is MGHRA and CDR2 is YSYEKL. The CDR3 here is CASSQDEGAYTEAFF. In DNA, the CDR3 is TGCGCCAGCAGCCAAGACGAGGGGGCGTACACTGAAGCTTTCTTT.

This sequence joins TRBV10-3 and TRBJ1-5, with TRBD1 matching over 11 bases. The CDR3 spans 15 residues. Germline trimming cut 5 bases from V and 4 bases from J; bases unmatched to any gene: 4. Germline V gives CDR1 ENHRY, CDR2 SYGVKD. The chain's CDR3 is CAISLGQGENQPQHF. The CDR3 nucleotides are TGTGCCATCAGTCTGGGACAGGGGGAAAATCAGCCCCAGCATTTT.

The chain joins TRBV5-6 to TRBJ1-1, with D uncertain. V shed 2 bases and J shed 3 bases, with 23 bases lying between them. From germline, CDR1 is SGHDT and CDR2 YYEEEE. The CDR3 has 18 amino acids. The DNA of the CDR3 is TGTGCCAGCAGCTTCGCCTTAAGAGGGATTTCGATCGACACTGAAGCTTTCTTT. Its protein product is CASSFALRGISIDTEAFF.

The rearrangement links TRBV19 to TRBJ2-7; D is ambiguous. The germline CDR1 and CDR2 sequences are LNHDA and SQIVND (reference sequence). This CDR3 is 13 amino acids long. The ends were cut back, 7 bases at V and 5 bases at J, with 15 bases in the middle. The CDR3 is CASTDAPWNEQYF. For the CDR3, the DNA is TGTGCCAGTACTGATGCCCCGTGGAACGAGCAGTACTTC.

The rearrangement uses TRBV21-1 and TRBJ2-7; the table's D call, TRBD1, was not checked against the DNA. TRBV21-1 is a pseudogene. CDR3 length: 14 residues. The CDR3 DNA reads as TGTGCCAGCAGCGAAGACAGGGAGCTTTACGAGCAGTACTTC. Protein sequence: CASSEDRELYEQYF.

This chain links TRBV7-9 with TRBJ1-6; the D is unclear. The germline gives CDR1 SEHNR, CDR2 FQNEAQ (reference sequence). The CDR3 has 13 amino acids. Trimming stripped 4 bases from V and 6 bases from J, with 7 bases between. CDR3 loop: CASSSGSNSPLHF. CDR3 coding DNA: TGTGCCAGCAGCTCGGGCAGTAATTCACCCCTCCACTTT.

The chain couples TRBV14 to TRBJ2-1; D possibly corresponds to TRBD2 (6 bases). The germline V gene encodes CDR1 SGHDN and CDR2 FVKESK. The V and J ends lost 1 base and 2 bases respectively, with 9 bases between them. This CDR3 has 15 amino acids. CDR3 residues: CASSQGWGAYNEQFF. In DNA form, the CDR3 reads TGTGCCAGCAGCCAAGGATGGGGGGCCTACAATGAGCAGTTCTTC.

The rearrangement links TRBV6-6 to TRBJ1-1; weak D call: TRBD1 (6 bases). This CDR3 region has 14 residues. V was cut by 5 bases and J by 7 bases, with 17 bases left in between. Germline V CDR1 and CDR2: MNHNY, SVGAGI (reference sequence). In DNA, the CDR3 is TGTGCCAGCAGTCCACTCGATAGGGGGGGTGAAGCTTTCTTT. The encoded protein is CASSPLDRGGEAFF.

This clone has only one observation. The chain's CDR3 is CASSAGQGLSGNTIYF. The CDR3 coding sequence is TGTGCCAGTAGTGCCGGACAGGGCCTCTCTGGAAACACCATATATTTT. This sequence joins TRBV19 and TRBJ1-3; the match to TRBD1 covers 8 bases. The CDR3 consists of 16 residues. Germline V lookup: CDR1 LNHDA, CDR2 SQIVND (reference sequence). With V trimmed by 5 bases and J by 0 bases, 6 bases remained unmatched.

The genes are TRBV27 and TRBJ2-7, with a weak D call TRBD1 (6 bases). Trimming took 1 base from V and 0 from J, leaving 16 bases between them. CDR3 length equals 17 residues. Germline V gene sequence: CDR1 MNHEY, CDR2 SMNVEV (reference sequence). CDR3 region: CASSLYPLQGTSYEQYF. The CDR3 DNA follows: TGTGCCAGCAGTTTATATCCCTTGCAGGGGACCTCCTACGAGCAGTACTTC.

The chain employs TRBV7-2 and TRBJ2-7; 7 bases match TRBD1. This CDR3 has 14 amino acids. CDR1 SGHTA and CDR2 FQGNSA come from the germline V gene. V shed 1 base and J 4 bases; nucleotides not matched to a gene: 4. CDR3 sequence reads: CASSLGTGPYEQYF. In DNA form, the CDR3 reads TGTGCCAGCAGCTTAGGGACAGGACCTTACGAGCAGTACTTC.

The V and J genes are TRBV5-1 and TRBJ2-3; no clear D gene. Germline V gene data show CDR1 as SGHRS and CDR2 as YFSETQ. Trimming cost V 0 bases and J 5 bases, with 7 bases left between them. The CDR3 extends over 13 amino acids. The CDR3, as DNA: TGCGCCAGCAGCTTGGAAGTCGTAGATACGCAGTATTTT. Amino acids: CASSLEVVDTQYF.

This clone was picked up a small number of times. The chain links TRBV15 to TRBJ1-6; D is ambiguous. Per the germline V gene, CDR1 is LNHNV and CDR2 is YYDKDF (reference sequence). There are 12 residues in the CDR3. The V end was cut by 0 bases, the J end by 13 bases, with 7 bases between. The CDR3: CATSREGPPLHF. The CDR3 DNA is TGTGCCACCAGCAGAGAGGGCCCGCCCCTCCACTTT.

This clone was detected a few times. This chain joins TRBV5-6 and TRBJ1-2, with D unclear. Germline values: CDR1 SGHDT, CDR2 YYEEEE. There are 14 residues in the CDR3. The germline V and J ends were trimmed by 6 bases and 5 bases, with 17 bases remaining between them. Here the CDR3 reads CASTGSRGRYGYTF. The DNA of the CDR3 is TGTGCCAGCACCGGGAGCCGGGGTAGATATGGCTACACCTTC. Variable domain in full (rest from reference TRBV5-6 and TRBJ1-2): DAGVTQSPTHLIKTRGQQVTLRCSPKSGHDTVSWYQQALGQGPQFIFQYYEEEERQRGNFPDRFSGHQFPNYSSELNVNALLLGDSALYLCASTGSRGRYGYTFGSGTRLTVV.

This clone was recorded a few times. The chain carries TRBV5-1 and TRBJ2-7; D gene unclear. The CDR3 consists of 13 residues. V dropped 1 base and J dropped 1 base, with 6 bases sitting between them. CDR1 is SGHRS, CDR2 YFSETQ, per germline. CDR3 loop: CASSLTASYEQYF. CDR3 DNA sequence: TGCGCCAGCAGCTTGACAGCTTCCTACGAGCAGTACTTC. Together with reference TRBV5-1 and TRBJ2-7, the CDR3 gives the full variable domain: KAGVTQTPRYLIKTRGQQVTLSCSPISGHRSVSWYQQTPGQGLQFLFEYFSETQRNKGNFPGRFSGRQFSNSRSEMNVSTLELGDSALYLCASSLTASYEQYFGPGTRLTVT.

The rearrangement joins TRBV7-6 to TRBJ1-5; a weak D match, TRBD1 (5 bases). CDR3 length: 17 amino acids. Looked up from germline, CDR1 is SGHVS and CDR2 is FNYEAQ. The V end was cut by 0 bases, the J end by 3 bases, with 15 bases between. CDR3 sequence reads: CASSLALDTHDNQPQHF. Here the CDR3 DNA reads TGTGCCAGCAGCTTAGCTCTGGACACACACGACAATCAGCCCCAGCATTTT.

CDR3 region: CASSDRVETNEKLFF. The DNA of the CDR3 is TGTGCCAGCAGCGACAGGGTGGAGACTAATGAAAAACTGTTTTTT. This chain connects TRBV11-1 to TRBJ1-4; 7 positions agree with TRBD1. CDR3 size: 15 residues. Germline CDR1 and CDR2: SGHAT and FQDESV (reference sequence). With 5 bases clipped from V and 2 bases from J, the junction kept 5 bases outside the gene matches.

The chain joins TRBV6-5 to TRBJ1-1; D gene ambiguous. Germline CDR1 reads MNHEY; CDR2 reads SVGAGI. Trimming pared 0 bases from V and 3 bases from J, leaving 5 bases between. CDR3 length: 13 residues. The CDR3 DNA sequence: TGTGCCAGCAGTTACTCCAAGTACACTGAAGCTTTCTTT. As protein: CASSYSKYTEAFF.

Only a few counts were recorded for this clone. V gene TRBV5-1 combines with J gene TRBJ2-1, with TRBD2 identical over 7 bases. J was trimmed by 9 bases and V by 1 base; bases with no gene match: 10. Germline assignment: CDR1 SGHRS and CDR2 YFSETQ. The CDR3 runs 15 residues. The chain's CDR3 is CASSLYSGAIGEQFF. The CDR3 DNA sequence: TGCGCCAGCAGCTTGTACAGCGGGGCAATTGGTGAGCAGTTCTTC. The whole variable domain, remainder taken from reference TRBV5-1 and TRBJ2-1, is KAGVTQTPRYLIKTRGQQVTLSCSPISGHRSVSWYQQTPGQGLQFLFEYFSETQRNKGNFPGRFSGRQFSNSRSEMNVSTLELGDSALYLCASSLYSGAIGEQFFGPGTRLTVL.

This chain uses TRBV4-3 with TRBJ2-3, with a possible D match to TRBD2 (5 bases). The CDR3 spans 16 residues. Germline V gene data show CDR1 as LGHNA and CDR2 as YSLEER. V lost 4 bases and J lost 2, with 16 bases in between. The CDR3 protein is CASSRTPEGATDTQYF. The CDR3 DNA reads TGCGCCAGCAGCCGCACGCCAGAGGGCGCCACAGATACGCAGTATTTT.

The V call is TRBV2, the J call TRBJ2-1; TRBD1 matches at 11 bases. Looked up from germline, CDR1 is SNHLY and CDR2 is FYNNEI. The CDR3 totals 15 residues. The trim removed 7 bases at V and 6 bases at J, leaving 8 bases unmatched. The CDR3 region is CASTLTGTGGNEQFF. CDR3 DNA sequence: TGTGCCAGCACCTTGACCGGGACAGGGGGCAATGAGCAGTTCTTC.

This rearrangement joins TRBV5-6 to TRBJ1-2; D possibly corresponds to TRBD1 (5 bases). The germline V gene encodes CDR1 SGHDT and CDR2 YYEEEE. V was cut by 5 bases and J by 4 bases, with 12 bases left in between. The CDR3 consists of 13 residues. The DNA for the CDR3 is TGTGCCAGCAGATCCGGGACCTCCTATGGCTACACCTTC. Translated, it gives CASRSGTSYGYTF.

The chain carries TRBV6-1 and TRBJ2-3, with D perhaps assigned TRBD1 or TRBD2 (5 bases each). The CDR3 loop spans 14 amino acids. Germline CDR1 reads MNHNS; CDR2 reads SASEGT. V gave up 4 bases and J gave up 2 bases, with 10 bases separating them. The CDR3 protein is CASSVGPLTDTQYF. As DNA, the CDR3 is TGTGCCAGCAGTGTGGGACCACTCACAGATACGCAGTATTTT.

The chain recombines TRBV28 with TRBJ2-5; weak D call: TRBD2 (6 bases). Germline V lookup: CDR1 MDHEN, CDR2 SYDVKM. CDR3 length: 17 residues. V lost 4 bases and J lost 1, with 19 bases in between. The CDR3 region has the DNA TGTGCCAGCAGTTCGGGACTGGGGAAGGGGATCCAAGAGACCCAGTACTTC. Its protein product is CASSSGLGKGIQETQYF. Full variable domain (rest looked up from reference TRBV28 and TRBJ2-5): DVKVTQSSRYLVKRTGEKVFLECVQDMDHENMFWYRQDPGLGLRLIYFSYDVKMKEKGDIPEGYSVSREKKERFSLILESASTNQTSMYLCASSSGLGKGIQETQYFGPGTRLLVL.